The rows below give T cell receptor beta chains drawn from one sample of a study of identical twins. TCRdb fed the 5' RACE reads into MiXCR, producing one record per CDR3 protein. The sample carries 1.5 million to 2 million distinct CDR3 sequences, 25% to 35% recorded once. The sequenced material came from cord blood. All receptors come from a newborn girl in good health. The CDR3 runs from the conserved cysteine through the conserved F or W. D genes are given only for firm matches. The size entry is marked missing in some rows and otherwise reads once, few, many or a size class.

abundance	v_gene	d_gene	j_gene	CDR3nt	CDR3aa
few	TRBV6-6	NA	TRBJ1-1	TGTGCCAGCAGTTGGGACGCCTTGAACACTGAAGCTTTCTTT	CASSWDALNTEAFF
many	TRBV10-3	NA	TRBJ1-4	TGTGCCATCAGTGAGATGGGTAATGAAAAACTGTTTTTT	CAISEMGNEKLFF
NA	TRBV29-1	NA	TRBJ1-2	TGCAGCGTTGGCGCAGGAACCAACTATGGCTACACCTTC	CSVGAGTNYGYTF
NA	TRBV24-1	NA	TRBJ1-5	TGTACCACCAGTGACCCGGACAGCAATCAGCCCCAGCATTTT	CTTSDPDSNQPQHF
NA	TRBV5-1	NA	TRBJ1-2	TGCGCCAACACAACGCTTACATCTAACTATGGCTACACCTTC	CANTTLTSNYGYTF
NA	TRBV20-1	NA	TRBJ2-7	TGCAGTGCCAAAAGACTAGGCGAGCAGTACTTC	CSAKRLGEQYF
NA	TRBV6-1	NA	TRBJ2-7	TGTGCCAGCAGTGCAAGGGAAGTCTACGAGCAGTACTTC	CASSAREVYEQYF
NA	TRBV3-1	TRBD2	TRBJ2-5	TGTGCCAGCAGCCACACTAGCGAAGGGAGAGAGACCCAGTACTTC	CASSHTSEGRETQYF
few	TRBV19	NA	TRBJ2-4	TGTGCCAGTAGTATGGTAGGGGCGGACATTCAGTACTTC	CASSMVGADIQYF
NA	TRBV7-2	NA	TRBJ1-1	TGTGCCAGCAGCTTACAGGGAAGTGGGGTGAACACTGAAGCTTTCTTT	CASSLQGSGVNTEAFF
NA	TRBV20-1	NA	TRBJ2-7	TGCAGTGCTAGGGCAGTTTCCTCCTACGAGCAGTACTTC	CSARAVSSYEQYF
many	TRBV5-1	TRBD2	TRBJ2-5	TGTGCCAGCAGTTTGGGACTAGCGGGAGAGGAGACCCAGTACTTC	CASSLGLAGEETQYF
NA	TRBV29-1	NA	TRBJ2-1	TGCAGCGTTGGGACCGCCACCAACGAGCAGTTCTTC	CSVGTATNEQFF
NA	TRBV20-1	NA	TRBJ1-2	TGCAGTGCTAGAGATGAGGGGCCCTATGGCTACACCTTC	CSARDEGPYGYTF
few	TRBV20-1	NA	TRBJ1-4	TGCAGTGCTCAACAGGGATTTAATGAAAAACTGTTTTTT	CSAQQGFNEKLFF
many	TRBV12-3/TRBV12-4	NA	TRBJ2-7	TGTGCCAGCAGTTTAGCGGGGGGACAGGAGCAGTACTTC	CASSLAGGQEQYF
NA	TRBV5-1	TRBD2	TRBJ2-5	TGCGCCAGCAGCTTGGGTGGACTAGAGTGGGAGACCCAGTACTTC	CASSLGGLEWETQYF
few	TRBV12-3/TRBV12-4	NA	TRBJ2-3	TGTGCCAGCAGCCGAACAGCCTCAGATACGCAGTATTTT	CASSRTASDTQYF
NA	TRBV12-3/TRBV12-4	NA	TRBJ1-1	TGTGCCAGCAGGCCCGGGACGAACACTGAAGCTTTCTTT	CASRPGTNTEAFF
few	TRBV7-8	TRBD2	TRBJ2-3	TGTGCCAGCAGCCCATACTTCCCCGGGGAAGCGGGGCAGCCCGATACGCAGTATTTT	CASSPYFPGEAGQPDTQYF
few	TRBV10-3	NA	TRBJ1-1	TGTGCCATCAGTGAAAACAGGGAACTGAACACTGAAGCTTTCTTT	CAISENRELNTEAFF
NA	TRBV11-1	TRBD1	TRBJ1-4	TGTGCCAGCAGCGCCCGGACAGGGGGCGTCGGAAAACTGTTTTTT	CASSARTGGVGKLFF
few	TRBV5-1	TRBD2	TRBJ2-5	TGCGCCAGCCGACTAGCGGATCAAGAGACCCAGTACTTC	CASRLADQETQYF
NA	TRBV9	NA	TRBJ2-7	TGTGCCAGCAGCGTAGATCTGGGGATGATCTACGAGCAGTACTTC	CASSVDLGMIYEQYF
many	TRBV3-1	NA	TRBJ2-3	TGTGCCAGCAGCCAAGTAGGCACAGATACGCAGTATTTT	CASSQVGTDTQYF
NA	TRBV12-3/TRBV12-4	NA	TRBJ1-2	TGTGCCAGCAGTCCCCTCTCCAGGGCGAGGAATGGCTACACCTTC	CASSPLSRARNGYTF
few	TRBV5-1	NA	TRBJ2-1	TGCGCCAGCAGATCACAGGGGGCCGGACTAGCTAGGTACGAGCAGTTCTTC	CASRSQGAGLARYEQFF
once	TRBV29-1	NA	TRBJ1-2	TGCAACGTTGCCCGGGGCAACTATGGCTACACCTTC	CNVARGNYGYTF
NA	TRBV7-2	NA	TRBJ1-2	TGTGCCAGCATCGGGCAGACTAATGGCTACACCTTC	CASIGQTNGYTF
NA	TRBV5-1	TRBD2	TRBJ2-7	TGCGCCAGCAGCCGCGGATCGGGACTAGCGGGGGTTCAAGAGACCCGGTACTTC	CASSRGSGLAGVQETRYF
NA	TRBV4-1	NA	TRBJ2-6	TGCGCCAGCGGCCAAATCGGTGGGGCCAACGTCCTGACTTTC	CASGQIGGANVLTF
few	TRBV20-1	TRBD1	TRBJ1-5	TGCAGTGCTTCGACAGGGTTAAATCAGCCCCAGCATTTT	CSASTGLNQPQHF
few	TRBV27	NA	TRBJ1-6	TGTGCCAGCAGTTTAGGCAGCCTATATTCACCCCTCCACTTT	CASSLGSLYSPLHF
NA	TRBV6-5	TRBD2	TRBJ2-7	TGTGCCAGCAGACCCGGGACTAGCGGGAACTACGAGCAGTACTTC	CASRPGTSGNYEQYF
few	TRBV20-1	NA	TRBJ2-1	TGCAGTGCTAGAGAACAATACAATGAGCAGTTCTTC	CSAREQYNEQFF
few	TRBV12-3/TRBV12-4	NA	TRBJ2-3	TGTGCCAGCAGGACGGACGCACCCCCCCCAGATACGCAGTATTTT	CASRTDAPPPDTQYF